The sequence of this TCR beta chain was determined in a study of T cells after yellow fever vaccination. One entry per CDR3 protein results from TCRdb running MiXCR on the 5' RACE reads. This sample has 250,000 or so distinct CDR3 sequences; about 3.5% occur once, and the top ten carry around 19%. There are many counts of this clonotype. Looked up from germline, CDR1 is SGHVS and CDR2 is FQNEAQ. The J segment lost 3 bases and the V segment lost 5 bases, leaving 6 bases of the junction unmatched. The CDR3 extends over 15 amino acids. Sequenced material: PBMCs, taken 15 days after the yellow fever booster vaccination. This clonotype was obtained from a man aged 18 to 29 who received the YFV17D yellow fever vaccine. V usage is TRBV7-8 and J usage is TRBJ1-4; 7 bases agree with TRBD1. The CDR3 is CASSPSGGANEKLFF. The CDR3, as DNA: TGTGCCAGCAGCCCCTCAGGGGGAGCTAATGAAAAACTGTTTTTT.